These 8 T cell receptor beta chains were all obtained from the same sample, sequenced in a study of a mutant IDH1 vaccine in newly diagnosed glioma. Data came from immunoSEQ multiplex PCR; TCRdb stores just in-frame clones and leaves some out. The repertoire holds tens of thousands of clones, with over 65% as singletons. No antigen has been assigned to these receptors. The time point is: week 35, safety follow-up. Doses consisted of 300 ug of mutant IDH1 20-mer peptide each, paired with topical imiquimod. This specimen was PBMCs, taken from a glioma patient whose treatment included an IDH1 peptide vaccine. All receptors derive from a woman aged 40 to 50 with glioma.

Here the CDR3 DNA reads TGTGCCAGCACAGGAAGAGGCACTGAAGCTTTCTTT. This gives the protein CASTGRGTEAFF. The V and J genes are TRBV27 and TRBJ1-1; D unclear. Between the trimmed V and J ends, which lost 7 bases and 4 bases, there was a span of 10 bases. Per the germline V gene, CDR1 is MNHEY and CDR2 is SMNVEV (reference sequence). The CDR3 covers 12 residues.

Comments on this clone: In the same sample, other DNA sequences code for this CDR3. V gene TRBV2 combines with J gene TRBJ2-5, with D possibly matching TRBD1 (5 bases). V lost 3 bases and J 4 bases, leaving 6 bases between the germline ends. CDR3 length equals 12 residues. Germline V CDR1 and CDR2: SNHLY, FYNNEI. This chain's CDR3 is CASSEQGETQYF. The CDR3 DNA reads TGTGCCAGCAGTGAGCAGGGAGAGACCCAGTACTTC. The entire variable domain, with the rest obtained from reference TRBV2 and TRBJ2-5, is as follows: EPEVTQTPSHQVTQMGQEVILRCVPISNHLYFYWYRQILGQKVEFLVSFYNNEISEKSEIFDDQFSVERPDGSNFTLKIRSTKLEDSAMYFCASSEQGETQYFGPGTRLLVL.

The rearrangement uses TRBV9 and TRBJ2-7, with 8 bases that match TRBD1. CDR1 and CDR2 from the germline V gene are SGDLS and YYNGEE. The CDR3 extends over 14 amino acids. The junction had 7 bases not matched to a gene; V was cut back by 3 bases and J by 5 bases. The CDR3 reads CASSARTGLHEQYF. The CDR3 DNA reads TGTGCCAGCAGCGCCCGGACAGGGCTCCACGAGCAGTACTTC.

This rearrangement joins TRBV29-1 to TRBJ2-7; no clear D gene. Trimming took 1 base from V and 2 from J, leaving 6 bases between them. This CDR3 contains 12 residues. Germline V gene lookup returns CDR1 SQVTM and CDR2 ANQGSEA. CDR3 nucleotide sequence: TGCAGCGTTGAAGGCGGTCCCTACGAGCAGTACTTC. Protein: CSVEGGPYEQYF.

This clone was seen once. The chain uses TRBV19 and TRBJ2-5, with 9 bases fitting TRBD1. V was pared by 5 bases and J by 4 bases, with 8 bases of the junction left unmatched. This CDR3 contains 15 residues. Germline CDR1 reads LNHDA; CDR2 reads SQIVND (reference sequence). CDR3 DNA sequence: TGTGCCAGTAGTTTCGGACAGGGGTCGGGAGAGACCCAGTACTTC. Translated, it gives CASSFGQGSGETQYF.

The V call is TRBV6-5, the J call TRBJ1-2, with D tentatively TRBD1 (5 bases). Germline lookup yields CDR1 MNHEY and CDR2 SVGAGI. The CDR3 sequence is 13 residues long. Trimming stripped 0 bases from V and 5 bases from J, with 7 bases between. Here the CDR3 reads CASSYSGEYGYTF. The CDR3 DNA reads as TGTGCCAGCAGTTACTCAGGGGAGTATGGCTACACCTTC.

The chain links TRBV6-5 to TRBJ2-7; D is perhaps TRBD1 (5 bases). Germline values: CDR1 MNHEY, CDR2 SVGAGI. The germline V and J ends were trimmed by 7 bases and 2 bases, with 12 bases remaining between them. The CDR3 consists of 13 residues. The CDR3 DNA is TGTGCCAGCACCCGACAGTCCCCCTACGAGCAGTACTTC. It translates to CASTRQSPYEQYF.

V gene TRBV4-1 combines with J gene TRBJ1-5; D is ambiguous. V was cut by 4 bases and J by 2 bases, with 12 bases left in between. The CDR3 has 15 residues. In germline, CDR1 is MGHRA, CDR2 YSYEKL. CDR3 sequence: CASSPGFLGNQPQHF. The CDR3 DNA is TGCGCCAGCAGCCCGGGATTTTTGGGCAATCAGCCCCAGCATTTT.